This T cell receptor beta chain was sequenced for a study of cytomegalovirus exposure and HLA in healthy donors (dated by TCRdb to about 2017). Regarding the research as a whole: According to an earlier analysis of several hundred of the donors, some 180 million T cells yielded over 100 million unique TCR beta sequences and 276 Gb of sequence data. On average, approximately 250,000 unique TCR beta nucleotide sequences were sequenced per donor among about 400 genotyped donors of the cohort, with around 19% of those sequences being non-productive. The study used immunosequencing to profile the T cell repertoires of approximately 690 subjects and linked those repertoires to cytomegalovirus serostatus. Every discovery cohort repertoire had been produced on one sequencing platform. Donor age, sex, ethnicity and CMV serostatus were compiled alongside the repertoire data. Among the roughly 400 genotyped donors, approximately 81% belonged to the genetic ancestry cluster associated with self-reported Caucasian donors. High-throughput TCR immunosequencing, statistical association of individual TCRs with disease status, and machine learning were combined to predict cytomegalovirus infection status. Rather than using new phenotypic data, the later analysis identified candidate immune exposures from TCR beta sequences and from how often those sequences occurred across donors. The study aimed to test whether signatures of past pathogen exposure could be identified by cataloging public T cell receptors. Both class I and class II loci were covered by HLA typing, at four-digit resolution. A later genetic analysis took genome-wide SNP genotypes for about three fifths of the roughly 670 donors and used that subset as a discovery cohort. In addition to the first cohort of several hundred subjects, a separate validation cohort of about 120 different subjects was used. Roughly 300 gigabases of sequencing data and approximately 80 million unique TCR sequences were included in an early release covering 550 to 800 HLA-typed donors. A later analysis re-examined previously published TCR beta repertoires from several hundred donors and added high-resolution HLA genotyping to investigate patterns of TCR occurrence. An earlier analysis of 587 of the donors used high-throughput TCR beta sequencing to judge whether each TCR beta V gene segment behaved as functional or pseudogenic. A handful of DR-DQ haplotypes were treated as single units for association and clustering because of strong linkage in the cohort. Typing coverage differed by locus: A, B, C, DRB1 and DQB1 were typed in about 629-630 donors, DQA1 in around 500, DPA1 in 606, and DPB1 in approximately 450.

Findings and caveats that apply to the study as a whole: In a later analysis, the rate of TCR association differed among HLA loci, with DRB1 alleles having the most associated TCRs and HLA-C alleles having the fewest. An association between a missense DCLRE1C variant and V-gene and J-gene trimming of TCR beta chains was found in a later genetic analysis and replicated in an independent cohort. Assigning TCR associations to individual alleles was difficult when HLA alleles, especially DR and DQ, strongly co-occurred. CMV serostatus was the only immune exposure information available for the cohort. Most CMV-associated TCR beta chains appeared to be HLA-restricted in a later analysis, and the HLA associations seemed to be driven largely by CMV exposure. Some IMGT-functional V segments, including TRBV6-2 and TRBV6-3, could not be told apart with the 87-base-pair reads, so those segments were excluded. In a later analysis, several top co-occurrence clusters were reported to appear linked to parvovirus B19, influenza, CMV and Epstein-Barr virus. In vitro tests confirmed that a few of the cytomegalovirus-associated TCR beta chains recognize cytomegalovirus antigens. A further reported finding was that TCR beta sequences accurately predicted the HLA-A and HLA-B alleles for most subjects in the first cohort. The authors suggested that the approach could potentially be extended to other disease states and immunological phenotypes. Sequencing depth was assumed to be roughly uniform across donors in the presence/absence analyses, though that assumption may not hold. Compared with equally common non-associated chains, HLA-associated TCR beta chains in a later analysis were more clonally expanded and had lower generation probabilities. The earlier analysis of a few hundred of the donors excluded roughly 16 rarely observed V segments, including chromosome 9 orphons, because counts were too low. Broadly in line with IMGT annotations, most TCR beta V segments showed up in productive rearrangements about 90% or about 30% of the time in an earlier analysis of a few hundred of the donors. A total of 150 to 200 TCR beta chains were listed by the study as associated with cytomegalovirus. Specific HLA alleles were associated with 16,951 TCR beta sequences at a false discovery rate of 0.05 in a later analysis. In a later genetic analysis, fewer N-insertions in productive TCRs were reported among donors in an Asian-associated ancestry cluster than the approximately 630-donor mean. Correlated functional status among segregating V segments might be attributable to linkage disequilibrium, but an unknown experimental factor could not be ruled out. The classifier was reported to diagnose cytomegalovirus status with high specificity and sensitivity in both the original cohort and the validation cohort. Because some donors lacked HLA typing at each locus, the association tests relied only on the typed subset. A cluster of highly shared sequence variants was judged likely to represent a technical artifact of the sequencing pipeline. This cohort had only TCR beta chains sequenced, and the lack of alpha or paired-chain data limited which features could be detected. While some public TCRs were present in many individuals, most TCR sequences turned up only very rarely across donors.

CDR1 and CDR2 are drawn from the germline V gene: SGDLS, YYNGEE. The CDR3 numbers 17 residues from cysteine through phenylalanine. Of all the DNA, just the CDR3 is kept, 51 bases in frame from base 1. Trimming takes 4 bases from V and 1 base from J, and the germline ends sit 17 bases apart. The cohort was made up of under 800 healthy bone marrow donors. Cohort members were all nominally healthy when sampled, although unrecorded immune exposures were likely present. The donor was CMV seronegative and belonged to the group of more than 300 seronegative cohort members. A peripheral blood sample was collected from each donor, and TCR beta sequencing was performed on peripheral blood mononuclear cells. The Qiagen DNeasy Blood Extraction Kit was used to extract genomic DNA from the blood cell samples. The method behind the library was the immunoSEQ multiplex PCR assay. A mixture of 60 forward primers for TCR Vbeta segments and 13 reverse primers for TCR Jbeta segments was used in the multiplex PCR. The CDR3 region of rearranged TCR beta genes was amplified from genomic DNA with a multiplex PCR assay. The Illumina HiSeq System was used to sequence the amplified TCR beta libraries as 87-base-pair reads. Under the source paper's analysis protocol: A later analysis tallied approximately 87 million unique TCR beta chains across the roughly 610 repertoires, and around 9.9 million of those chains were shared by two or more donors. A nearest-neighbor algorithm error-corrected the raw reads and collapsed the reads into unique sequences, merging closely related sequences to remove PCR and sequencing errors. Alignment of CDR3 sequences to IMGT reference sequences was used to assign V, D and J gene segments. For a sequence to be retained, at least a six-nucleotide match to both a V gene segment and a J gene segment was required. A rearrangement counted as productive if the CDR3 had no stop codons and remained in frame with V and J, and every other rearrangement counted as non-productive. CDR3 was defined by IMGT convention, running from the second conserved V-encoded cysteine to the conserved J-encoded phenylalanine. In an earlier analysis of around 570 of the donors, sequences lacking an unambiguous match to a single V gene segment were excluded. An earlier analysis of about 590 of the donors classified V segments as functional when productive rearrangements were above 56.7% and as segregating when the standard deviation between donors was above 5%. A statistical classification framework was built for diagnosing cytomegalovirus status from the catalog of TCR beta chain sequences. V and J gene assignment, in a later analysis, came from comparing TCR nucleotide sequences with IMGT/GENE-DB human TR gene sequences. A later analysis assigned CDR3 sequences and most-parsimonious VDJ recombination scenarios with the TCRdist pipeline. In a later analysis, each TCR beta chain was defined by its CDR3 amino acid sequence together with its V-gene family, and reads lacking a unique V-gene family were excluded. In a later analysis, approximately 590 highly shared, low-generation-probability nucleotide sequences were removed to address suspected cross-contamination and a sequencing artifact. A later analysis calculated a clonal expansion index for each public chain from normalized within-repertoire ranks of inferred template counts. In a later analysis, generation probabilities were computed using a VDJ recombination model fitted to out-of-frame rearrangements, and the results were checked against IGoR. In a later analysis, TCR-TCR, TCR-HLA and TCR-CMV co-occurrence was scored with hypergeometric tests, and a repertoire-size bias correction was applied to TCR pairs. To estimate false discovery rates, a later analysis permuted the HLA or CMV assignments 20 times. In a later analysis, co-occurring TCRs were grouped using DBSCAN, and TCRdist sequence similarity was added for clustering within HLA-allele-positive subsets. For co-occurrence clustering, repertoires with fewer than 30,000 or more than 120,000 public chains were excluded, along with four to six repertoires with anomalous nucleotide sharing. This immuneACCESS table, as held by TCRdb, lists in-frame sequences with V and J called but not all clones. Of the missing ones, under half trace to an unresolved V gene in checked studies; the others have no known cause. The DNA gave D and trimming, while V, J and clone size come from that table. The sample includes just over 150,000 clones, with approximately 80% observed a single time. The biggest ten clones account for around 2% of the sample.

Of note for this clone: Its antigen target is currently unknown. No clone much larger than this one lies a single base away; base qualities are absent.

This sequence was found in a man younger than 35 in good health and CMV-seronegative. The chain was built from TRBV9 and TRBJ2-2; a weak D assignment points to TRBD2 (7 bases agree). Sequencing used PBMCs. The CDR3 region reads CASSPSGAGENTGELFF. The DNA sequence reads TGTGCCAGCAGCCCATCGGGGGCGGGAGAGAACACCGGGGAGCTGTTTTTT.